A selection of T cell receptor beta chains follows, all from one sample in a study of blood T cell repertoires in COVID-19. Assay used: immunoSEQ multiplex PCR; TCRdb lists only in-frame clones, some missing. The sample holds about 290,000 clones, roughly 89% seen once. Material for sequencing was peripheral blood. The source of these receptors is a young woman with COVID-19, enrolled during active disease. The CDR3 runs from the conserved cysteine through the conserved F or W. Fields, in order: clone size, V gene, D gene, J gene, CDR3 DNA, CDR3 protein. A D gene is named only where the DNA matches it firmly. Only some rows state a clone size, as once, few, many or a class for expanded clones.

few	TRBV4-1	TRBD1	TRBJ1-2	TGCGCCAGCAGCCATTTCCGGGACAGCTATCGTATTAACTATGGCTACACCTTC	CASSHFRDSYRINYGYTF
NA	TRBV12-3/TRBV12-4	NA	TRBJ1-2	TGTGCCAGCAGTTTTTTATCGAGCTATGGCTACACCTTC	CASSFLSSYGYTF
NA	TRBV7-9	NA	TRBJ2-3	TGTGCCAGCAGCTTAAGCGGCGAAGATACGCAGTATTTT	CASSLSGEDTQYF
NA	TRBV24-1	TRBD1	TRBJ1-2	TGTGCCACCAGTGACCCGGGACAGGGAGGCTACACCTTC	CATSDPGQGGYTF
NA	TRBV30	TRBD2	TRBJ2-1	TGTGCCTCGCTACTAGCGGGGGGGTCGTTCTCCTACAATGAGCAGTTCTTC	CASLLAGGSFSYNEQFF
NA	TRBV30	NA	TRBJ2-2	TGTGCCTGGAGTGGGGTTCGGGAGCTTTCTAGGCCCGGGGAGCTGTTTTTT	CAWSGVRELSRPGELFF
once	TRBV5-4	TRBD1	TRBJ2-5	TGTGCCAGCAGTTCTCGACAGGGTTACCAAGAGACCCAGTACTTC	CASSSRQGYQETQYF
NA	TRBV19	NA	TRBJ2-1	TGTGCCAGTAGTATGGACAGAAGATACAATGAGCAGTTCTTC	CASSMDRRYNEQFF
NA	TRBV2	NA	TRBJ2-2	TGTGCCAGCAGTTTAGCCGGGGAGCTGTTTTTT	CASSLAGELFF
NA	TRBV12-3/TRBV12-4	NA	TRBJ1-1	TGTGCCAGCAGACCCACGGCGGCAGCGGAAGCTTTCTTT	CASRPTAAAEAFF
NA	TRBV5-1	TRBD1	TRBJ1-4	TGCGCCAGCAGCTTGGGACAGGGGCCCCTGGATGAAAAACTGTTTTTT	CASSLGQGPLDEKLFF
NA	TRBV2	NA	TRBJ1-1	TGTGCCAGCAGTGCCTTGAACACTGAAGCTTTCTTT	CASSALNTEAFF
NA	TRBV5-4	TRBD1	TRBJ1-1	TGTGCCAGCAGCTACGGACAGGGGGATTACACTGAAGCTTTCTTT	CASSYGQGDYTEAFF
once	TRBV7-8	TRBD1	TRBJ1-1	TGTGCCAGCAGCTCAGACCCGTTACCGGGACAGGGTAATTCTTTCTTT	CASSSDPLPGQGNSFF
NA	TRBV6-5	NA	TRBJ1-2	TGTGCCAGCAGTACCCCCCTTAAAGCCGGCTACACCTTC	CASSTPLKAGYTF
NA	TRBV2	NA	TRBJ1-2	TGTGCCGGCAGGGGAGGAAAATCTAACTATGGCTACACCTTC	CAGRGGKSNYGYTF
NA	TRBV7-6	TRBD1	TRBJ1-2	TGTGCCAGCAGCCGGACAGGATATGGCTACACCTTC	CASSRTGYGYTF
NA	TRBV5-1	NA	TRBJ1-6	TGCGCCAGCAGCCCAAACAGGGTTCTCCGTCCACCCCTCCACTTT	CASSPNRVLRPPLHF
NA	TRBV7-9	NA	TRBJ2-2	TGTGCCAGCAGCTTACAGGGCACCGGGGAGCTGTTTTTT	CASSLQGTGELFF
NA	TRBV2	TRBD1	TRBJ2-5	TGTGCCAGCAGTGGAACCGGGACAGGGGAGGAGACCCAGTACTTC	CASSGTGTGEETQYF
NA	TRBV2	NA	TRBJ1-4	TGTGCCAGCAGTAGGCAGGGGAGTGGGACTAATGAAAAACTGTTTTTT	CASSRQGSGTNEKLFF
NA	TRBV5-4	NA	TRBJ2-2	TGTGCCAGCCGCTCAGCCGGGGCGAACACCGGGGAGCTGTTTTTT	CASRSAGANTGELFF
NA	TRBV11-2	NA	TRBJ1-4	TGTGCCAGCACCTCTAGGACAGTGAATGAAAAACTGTTTTTT	CASTSRTVNEKLFF
NA	TRBV7-8	TRBD2	TRBJ2-5	TGTGCCAGCAGCCCAGAGAGGACAGCGGGGGGGGCCCAGTACTTC	CASSPERTAGGAQYF
NA	TRBV5-1	TRBD2	TRBJ2-3	TGCGCCAGCAGCTTCGGGACTAGCGGATACACAGATACGCAGTATTTT	CASSFGTSGYTDTQYF
NA	TRBV5-5	NA	TRBJ1-2	TGTGCCAGCAGCCCCGGGGGAGTTCCTAACTATGGCTACACCTTC	CASSPGGVPNYGYTF
NA	TRBV18	NA	TRBJ2-2	TGTGCCAGCTCACCCCCGACAGGACGCACCGGGGAGCTGTTTTTT	CASSPPTGRTGELFF
NA	TRBV29-1	NA	TRBJ1-4	TGCAGCGTCGAAGAATGGGGGGCTAATGAAAAACTGTTTTTT	CSVEEWGANEKLFF
NA	TRBV10-3	TRBD1	TRBJ1-3	TGTGCCATCAGTGTAGGGACAGGAAGAAATGGAAACACCATATATTTT	CAISVGTGRNGNTIYF
NA	TRBV5-5	NA	TRBJ1-4	TGTGCCAGCAGCGTGGACGGCCCGAGCGGGTCTCTGTTTTTT	CASSVDGPSGSLFF
NA	TRBV24-1	NA	TRBJ2-1	TGTGCCACCAGTGATGACAGGCCTGAGCAGTTCTTC	CATSDDRPEQFF
NA	TRBV12-3/TRBV12-4	TRBD1	TRBJ1-2	TGTGCCAGCAGTCAAGGACAGGACTATGGCTACACCTTC	CASSQGQDYGYTF
NA	TRBV5-1	TRBD1	TRBJ2-3	TGCGCCAGATGGGACAGATACACAGATACGCAGTATTTT	CARWDRYTDTQYF
NA	TRBV5-1	NA	TRBJ2-7	TGCGCCAGCAGCTTGTTTAGCGGAGTCAAGGGTTACGAGCAGTACTTC	CASSLFSGVKGYEQYF
NA	TRBV7-2	NA	TRBJ2-7	TGTGCCAGCAGCAACCGAGGTGGCAGTAGCTCCTACGAGCAGTACTTC	CASSNRGGSSSYEQYF
NA	TRBV7-8	NA	TRBJ1-3	TGTGCCAGCAGCTTAGAAAGGGGCTCTGGAAACACCATATATTTT	CASSLERGSGNTIYF
NA	TRBV6-5	NA	TRBJ1-5	TGTGCCAGCAGTTACCCACAGGGTGACCAGCCCCAGCATTTT	CASSYPQGDQPQHF
NA	TRBV5-1	NA	TRBJ1-1	TGCGCCAGCAGCTTGGAAAGTCGCAGGAACACTGAAGCTTTCTTT	CASSLESRRNTEAFF
NA	TRBV11-2	TRBD1	TRBJ1-2	TGTGCCAGCAGCCAGACAGGGGGCGCGGGGTACACCTTC	CASSQTGGAGYTF
NA	TRBV6-4	NA	TRBJ2-6	TGTGCCAGCAGTGACAGGGGCAGGGTCTCTGGGGCCAACGTCCTGACTTTC	CASSDRGRVSGANVLTF
NA	TRBV19	TRBD1	TRBJ2-7	TGTGCCAGTAGGATCGCTATGACAGGGTCCTACGAGCAGTACTTC	CASRIAMTGSYEQYF
NA	TRBV19	NA	TRBJ2-2	TGTGCCAGTAGTATTATTCCTCTGGCGGACACCGGGGAGCTGTTTTTT	CASSIIPLADTGELFF
NA	TRBV7-2	TRBD1	TRBJ2-7	TGTGCCAGCAGCCCCGGGACAGGGCTGTCCTACGAGCAGTACTTC	CASSPGTGLSYEQYF
NA	TRBV7-9	TRBD2	TRBJ2-2	TGTGCCAGCAGCCGCAGCCCCCCACTAGCGGGGTCTGCCACCGGGGAGCTGTTTTTT	CASSRSPPLAGSATGELFF
NA	TRBV19	TRBD1	TRBJ2-3	TGTGCCAGTAGCCCGGGACAGGGCGCGCAGTATTTT	CASSPGQGAQYF
NA	TRBV2	NA	TRBJ1-2	TGTGCCAGCACCGGGAGAGAAGGTAGCGGCTACACCTTC	CASTGREGSGYTF